What follows describes a single T cell receptor beta chain. Trimming took off 0 bases at V and 2 bases at J, with 10 bases between the two ends. This CDR3 comprises 16 residues. From germline, CDR1 is LGHNA and CDR2 YNFKEQ. Authors' processing steps: Reference gene primer amplification yielded estimated nucleated cell counts. This table comes from immunoSEQ multiplex PCR, and its TCRdb copy is limited to in-frame clones, with some not included. That table is the source of V, J and clone size, and D and trimming were worked out from the DNA. The sample lists hundreds of thousands of clones; just over 85% were seen once. These data come from a study of blood T cell repertoires in COVID-19. Study-level background: Acute and convalescent COVID-19 samples came from the United States, Italy and Spain. In each case, the material was cDNA or gDNA derived from T cells, B-cell-depleted T cells, or PBMCs.

Sequencing was carried out using peripheral blood. This receptor was identified in a man in his forties or fifties with acute or convalescent COVID-19. The chain employs TRBV4-2 and TRBJ1-4; D gene ambiguous. CDR3 residues: CASSQDPRPTNEKLFF. The CDR3 DNA reads TGTGCCAGCAGCCAAGACCCCAGGCCTACTAATGAAAAACTGTTTTTT.